What follows describes a single T cell receptor (beta chain). In assigning cohorts, the study relied on participant-reported clinical history. Study processing details: Amplification with reference gene primers provided the estimates of nucleated cell counts. Some clones are missing from TCRdb's copy, which holds only in-frame ones; the method was immunoSEQ multiplex PCR. V, J and clone size were drawn from that table, and D and trimming were deduced from the DNA. The sample lists about 250,000 clones, 87% occurring once. This specimen belongs to a study of blood T cell repertoires in COVID-19. Study background: Acute and convalescent COVID-19 specimens originated in the United States, Italy and Spain.

The germline CDR1 and CDR2 sequences are SQVTM and ANQGSEA. V was shortened by 4 bases and J by 8 bases, with 20 bases between the two germline ends. The CDR3 is 14 amino acids. The TCR sequence derives from a young woman with acute COVID-19. The sample was PBMCs or T cells enriched from blood (not recorded which). The chain combines TRBV29-1 with TRBJ1-2; the D gene is possibly TRBD1 (6 bases). The CDR3: CSVAGGAQRDGYTF. Written as DNA, the CDR3 is TGCAGCGTTGCTGGGGGGGCGCAGAGGGACGGCTACACCTTC.